A selection of T cell receptor beta chains follows, all from one sample in a study of cytomegalovirus exposure and HLA in healthy donors. Profiled with immunoSEQ multiplex PCR; TCRdb holds only in-frame clones, not every one. The sample carries over 100,000 clones, 73% recorded once. What was sequenced was PBMCs. All receptors come from a woman aged 40 to 50 in good health and CMV-seropositive. Both conserved end residues are part of each CDR3. A D gene is named only where the DNA matches it firmly. Not every row has a clone size; where given, it reads once, few, many or a size class.

TRBV7-9,.,.,TRBJ2-7,CASTQEGYEQYF,TGTGCCAGCACTCAGGAGGGGTACGAGCAGTACTTC
TRBV5-6,.,TRBD1,TRBJ1-2,CASSWGQNFPDDYGYTF,TGTGCCAGCAGCTGGGGACAGAATTTTCCCGATGACTATGGCTACACCTTC
TRBV19,.,.,TRBJ1-2,CASASTGEYGYTF,TGTGCCAGCGCTTCTACCGGGGAGTATGGCTACACCTTC
TRBV5-1,few,TRBD1,TRBJ2-7,CASSSSGQAYEQYF,TGCGCCAGCAGCTCGTCGGGACAGGCCTACGAGCAGTACTTC
TRBV7-2,.,TRBD1,TRBJ2-5,CASSLNRGTEETQYF,TGTGCCAGCAGCCTTAACAGGGGGACGGAAGAGACCCAGTACTTC
TRBV4-1,.,.,TRBJ1-1,CASSQELGRGIEAFF,TGCGCCAGCAGCCAAGAACTCGGCAGGGGAATTGAAGCTTTCTTT
TRBV4-3,.,TRBD2,TRBJ2-3,CASSQDRGGRTDTQYF,TGCGCCAGCAGCCAAGATCGCGGGGGGCGAACAGATACGCAGTATTTT
TRBV6-1,.,.,TRBJ1-5,CASKPPGNNQPQHF,TGTGCCAGTAAACCTCCGGGAAACAATCAGCCCCAGCATTTT
TRBV18,.,TRBD1,TRBJ1-1,CASSPYPGQGYRDTEAFF,TGTGCCAGCTCACCATACCCGGGACAGGGCTACAGAGACACTGAAGCTTTCTTT
TRBV9,.,.,TRBJ1-1,CASSSPSDEAFF,TGTGCCAGCAGCTCACCATCAGATGAAGCTTTCTTT
TRBV9,.,.,TRBJ2-2,CASNRGTNTGELFF,TGTGCCAGCAACCGCGGGACTAACACCGGGGAGCTGTTTTTT
TRBV30,once,.,TRBJ2-5,CAWSESSAPGETQYF,TGTGCCTGGAGTGAGAGCTCGGCCCCGGGGGAGACCCAGTACTTC
TRBV6-1,.,TRBD1,TRBJ1-5,CASSEAPPGTGKSNQPQHF,TGTGCCAGCAGTGAAGCGCCCCCCGGGACAGGGAAAAGCAATCAGCCCCAGCATTTT
TRBV11-3,.,.,TRBJ1-1,CASSRRDTEAFF,TGTGCCAGCAGCCGCCGGGACACTGAAGCTTTCTTT
TRBV28,.,.,TRBJ1-3,CASSLSRGNTIYF,TGTGCCAGCAGTTTATCGAGGGGAAACACCATATATTTT
TRBV5-1,.,TRBD2,TRBJ2-5,CASSRLAGGETQYF,TGCGCCAGCAGCCGACTAGCGGGAGGAGAGACCCAGTACTTC
TRBV28,once,.,TRBJ2-1,CASSLRAIYNEQFF,TGTGCCAGCAGTTTGAGGGCCATCTACAATGAGCAGTTCTTC
TRBV4-1,.,.,TRBJ1-2,CASSQQGSLFYGYTF,TGCGCCAGCAGCCAACAGGGTTCCCTTTTCTATGGCTACACCTTC
TRBV10-3,.,TRBD1,TRBJ2-1,CAISAGQGLIGDNEQFF,TGTGCCATCAGCGCGGGACAGGGGTTAATTGGGGACAATGAGCAGTTCTTC
TRBV9,few,TRBD1,TRBJ1-1,CASSVAGGQGGDTEAFF,TGTGCCAGCAGCGTAGCTGGGGGACAGGGTGGGGACACTGAAGCTTTCTTT
TRBV4-1,few,.,TRBJ1-3,CASSQGQISGNTIYF,TGCGCCAGCAGCCAAGGACAGATCTCTGGAAACACCATATATTTT
TRBV19,.,.,TRBJ1-5,CASSHENSNQPQHF,TGTGCCAGTAGTCATGAGAATAGCAATCAGCCCCAGCATTTT
TRBV5-1,.,TRBD1,TRBJ2-1,CASSLPGQGDYNEQFF,TGCGCCAGCAGCCTGCCCGGACAGGGGGATTACAATGAGCAGTTCTTC
TRBV2,.,.,TRBJ1-4,CASSKISGNEKLFF,TGTGCCAGCAGTAAGATTTCCGGTAATGAAAAACTGTTTTTT
TRBV6-6,.,.,TRBJ2-1,CASGLLGGPYNEQFF,TGTGCCAGCGGGTTGCTAGGAGGACCTTACAATGAGCAGTTCTTC
TRBV4-3,.,TRBD2,TRBJ2-5,CASSQDRGGLAGVQETQYF,TGCGCCAGCAGCCAAGATAGGGGTGGACTAGCGGGGGTTCAAGAGACCCAGTACTTC
TRBV7-9,.,TRBD1,TRBJ2-1,CASTSLYGQGYNEQFF,TGTGCCAGCACCTCCCTATACGGACAGGGGTACAATGAGCAGTTCTTC
TRBV7-2,.,.,TRBJ1-5,CASTLGRNSNQPQHF,TGTGCCAGCACCTTGGGGCGAAATAGCAATCAGCCCCAGCATTTT
TRBV5-6,.,TRBD1,TRBJ1-3,CASSLFPGGLGNTIYF,TGTGCCAGCAGCCTATTCCCAGGGGGACTGGGAAACACCATATATTTT
TRBV6-1,few,TRBD1,TRBJ2-3,CASSEQPGQGRPDTQYF,TGTGCCAGCAGTGAACAACCGGGACAGGGGAGACCAGATACGCAGTATTTT
TRBV30,.,.,TRBJ1-4,CAWSVRGAGAGEKLFF,TGTGCCTGGAGTGTACGGGGAGCGGGGGCTGGTGAAAAACTGTTTTTT
TRBV5-8,.,.,TRBJ1-4,CASSLLGEKLFF,TGTGCCAGCAGCCTGCTCGGGGAAAAACTGTTTTTT
TRBV10-1,few,TRBD2,TRBJ2-1,CASRTTGTSGTYNEQFF,TGCGCCAGCAGAACCACCGGGACTAGCGGTACCTACAATGAGCAGTTCTTC
TRBV5-1,few,TRBD1,TRBJ1-2,CASSPSRGLYGYTF,TGCGCCAGCAGCCCTAGCAGGGGGCTCTATGGCTACACCTTC
TRBV4-1,.,.,TRBJ1-1,CASSPAAGGGSTEAFF,TGCGCCAGCAGCCCGGCCGCAGGCGGAGGCAGCACTGAAGCTTTCTTT
TRBV7-2,.,TRBD1,TRBJ1-3,CASSRGQVGNTIYF,TGTGCCAGCAGCAGAGGACAGGTTGGAAACACCATATATTTT
TRBV6-5,.,TRBD1,TRBJ1-2,CASRPTGINYGYTF,TGTGCCAGCAGGCCGACAGGGATCAACTATGGCTACACCTTC
TRBV30,.,.,TRBJ1-1,CAWNVHQNTEAFF,TGTGCCTGGAACGTACACCAGAACACTGAAGCTTTCTTT
TRBV14,once,TRBD2,TRBJ2-1,CASSKGLVGNEQFF,TGTGCCAGCAGCAAGGGACTAGTCGGCAATGAGCAGTTCTTC
TRBV10-3,.,TRBD1,TRBJ1-5,CAISEGQGNQPQHF,TGTGCCATCAGCGAAGGACAGGGGAATCAGCCCCAGCATTTT
TRBV7-9,medium-sized,TRBD2,TRBJ2-1,CASSLFSLGLAGRPFF,TGTGCCAGCAGCTTATTTAGTCTTGGACTAGCGGGGAGGCCGTTCTTC
TRBV7-2,.,TRBD1,TRBJ1-4,CASSLVTGVNEKLFF,TGTGCCAGCAGCTTAGTCACAGGGGTCAATGAAAAACTGTTTTTT
TRBV27,.,TRBD2,TRBJ2-7,CASSSPAGVYEQYF,TGTGCCAGCAGTTCACCCGCGGGAGTTTACGAGCAGTACTTC
TRBV27,.,.,TRBJ2-7,CASTPQAKHSYEQYF,TGTGCCAGCACCCCCCAGGCGAAGCACTCCTACGAGCAGTACTTC
TRBV28,.,.,TRBJ1-2,CASLQKGDYGYTF,TGTGCCAGCCTCCAGAAGGGAGACTATGGCTACACCTTC
TRBV28,.,.,TRBJ1-2,CASRPAENYGYTF,TGTGCCAGCAGGCCAGCGGAGAACTATGGCTACACCTTC
TRBV18,.,TRBD2,TRBJ2-7,CASSAGTSETYEQYF,TGTGCCAGCTCAGCAGGGACTAGCGAGACCTACGAGCAGTACTTC
TRBV28,.,.,TRBJ1-1,CASSPVVLTEAFF,TGTGCCAGCAGTCCGGTTGTGTTGACTGAAGCTTTCTTT
TRBV7-2,.,TRBD1,TRBJ1-1,CASSPRAGGMNTEAFF,TGTGCCAGCAGCCCCCGGGCAGGGGGGATGAACACTGAAGCTTTCTTT
TRBV28,.,.,TRBJ1-2,CASSPPDRYGYTF,TGTGCCAGCAGTCCACCTGACAGATATGGCTACACCTTC
TRBV6-5,.,TRBD1,TRBJ1-4,CASSTPGQGEKLFF,TGTGCCAGCAGTACCCCGGGACAGGGGGAAAAACTGTTTTTT
TRBV28,few,.,TRBJ2-7,CASSLLDGDSYEQYF,TGTGCCAGCAGTTTACTGGACGGGGACTCCTACGAGCAGTACTTC
TRBV6-1,.,.,TRBJ1-2,CASREDGANYGYTF,TGTGCCAGCAGAGAAGACGGAGCTAACTATGGCTACACCTTC
TRBV27,.,.,TRBJ1-5,CASSYGVNQPQHF,TGTGCCAGCAGTTACGGGGTCAATCAGCCCCAGCATTTT
TRBV18,.,.,TRBJ2-3,CASSPYRPMGASTDTQYF,TGTGCCAGCTCACCGTACCGGCCCATGGGAGCTAGCACAGATACGCAGTATTTT
TRBV19,.,TRBD1,TRBJ1-2,CASSTTGTGDNYGYTF,TGTGCCAGTAGTACTACCGGGACAGGGGATAACTATGGCTACACCTTC
TRBV19,.,TRBD1,TRBJ1-1,CASSRPGQGSCEAFF,TGTGCCAGTAGTAGGCCGGGACAGGGAAGTTGTGAAGCTTTCTTT